This record covers a single T cell receptor (beta chain). These data come from a study of blood T cell repertoires in COVID-19. Study information: Acute and convalescent COVID-19 samples came from the United States, Italy and Spain. The analysed material was cDNA or gDNA that came from T cells, B-cell-depleted T cells, or PBMCs.

Sequencing used immunoSEQ multiplex PCR; TCRdb keeps in-frame clones, though not all of them. The table shows 140,000 to 150,000 clones, with approximately 83% occurring only once. The CDR3 is made up of 16 amino acids. V lost 5 bases to trimming and J lost 3 bases; unmatched junction nucleotides: 9. Germline V lookup: CDR1 SGDLS, CDR2 YYNGEE. Sequenced sample: peripheral blood. The sequence was obtained from a woman in her sixties with COVID-19, enrolled during active disease. The chain uses TRBV9 and TRBJ2-2; 8 bases match TRBD2. The CDR3 region is CASRPPGTSDTGELFF. The CDR3 coding sequence is TGTGCCAGCAGGCCACCCGGGACTAGTGACACCGGGGAGCTGTTTTTT.